The 7 T cell receptor beta chains listed next were all sequenced from one sample in a study of response to subunit inactivated influenza vaccine. TCRdb fed the RT-PCR reads into MiXCR, producing one record per CDR3 protein. The top ten clones hold less than 4% of a sample with roughly 500,000 distinct CDR3 sequences, about 17% of them seen once. Material: CD4+ T cells sorted from PBMCs, obtained around 25 months after vaccination. These receptor sequences come from a man aged 45 to 75 who received an inactivated influenza vaccine.

The table lists this clonotype with a few counts. The chain uses TRBV28 and TRBJ2-2; TRBD2 aligns across 10 bases. CDR3 size: 15 residues. The V gene's germline CDR1 is MDHEN and CDR2 SYDVKM. V shed 6 bases, J shed 5 bases, and the junction held 6 bases outside the gene matches. CDR3 bases: TGTGCCAGCAGGAGCGGGAGGGCCCGGACCGGGGAGCTGTTTTTT. Encoded protein: CASRSGRARTGELFF.

This chain connects TRBV7-2 to TRBJ2-5; D unclear. The length of the CDR3 is 14 residues. The V and J ends lost 0 bases and 1 base respectively, with 6 bases between them. Per germline, CDR1 SGHTA and CDR2 FQGNSA. The CDR3 is CASSLASSQETQYF. The CDR3 DNA reads as TGTGCCAGCAGCTTAGCTAGCAGCCAAGAGACCCAGTACTTC.

This clonotype was recorded a few times. The V and J genes are TRBV5-1 and TRBJ1-1; weak D call: TRBD1 (6 bases). V was pared by 4 bases and J by 0 bases, with 16 bases between. The CDR3 is 16 residues long. CDR1 is SGHRS, CDR2 YFSETQ, per germline. The CDR3 region is CASSLTGRIMNTEAFF. In DNA, the CDR3 is TGCGCCAGCAGCCTGACAGGCCGAATCATGAACACTGAAGCTTTCTTT.

This clonotype was seen a handful of times. The chain employs TRBV24-1 and TRBJ2-2; D unclear. V was cut by 6 bases and J by 6 bases, with 7 bases left in between. The CDR3 runs to 12 residues. The germline gives CDR1 KGHDR, CDR2 SFDVKD. CDR3 nucleotides: TGTGCCACCAGTAAGAATCCCGGGGAGCTGTTTTTT. Protein: CATSKNPGELFF.

This sequence joins TRBV11-3 and TRBJ1-1; 10 bases fit TRBD1. J lost 3 bases, V lost 5 bases, and 9 bases had no gene match. The CDR3 has 16 amino acids. CDR1 and CDR2 (germline): SGHNT, YENEEA. The CDR3 bases are TGTGCCAGCAGCCCCGGGACAGGGGACCCGGACACTGAAGCTTTCTTT. Its translation: CASSPGTGDPDTEAFF.

The chain couples TRBV5-1 to TRBJ2-1; D tentatively reads TRBD1 or TRBD2 (5 bases each). Looked up from germline, CDR1 is SGHRS and CDR2 is YFSETQ. The CDR3 extends over 13 amino acids. Trimming took off 4 bases at V and 7 bases at J, with 12 bases between the two ends. The CDR3 DNA reads as TGCGCCAGCAGCGGACGGGGCTTGAATGAGCAGTTCTTC. Amino acids: CASSGRGLNEQFF.

This clonotype has a count of ten or more. J is TRBJ2-7 and V is TRBV6-1, with 10 bases that match TRBD2. Trimming cost V 8 bases and J 7 bases; bases outside gene matches: 11. The CDR3 is 14 amino acids. CDR1 MNHNS and CDR2 SASEGT come from the germline V gene. CDR3 sequence reads: CASLGLAEGSEQYF. The CDR3 DNA sequence: TGTGCCAGCCTTGGACTAGCGGAGGGCTCGGAGCAGTACTTC.